This TCR beta chain was sequenced during a study of CD8+CD57+ T cells in acquired aplastic anemia. Whole-study context: The mean DNA yield obtained from sorted CD4+ and CD8+ cells came to around 3 ug. Findings and limits, study-wide: A set of twenty-nine CD8+ CDR3 sequences was shared between patients and controls, and these sequences appeared highly expressed in patients.

Sequencing was done on patients that had shown CD8+CD57+ cell expansion by flow cytometry. The enrolled patients all had severe acquired aplastic anemia. TCR beta VDJ and CDR3 were profiled, and genomic DNA was the template. TCRdb called the reads again in MiXCR, with one record for every CDR3 protein. The repertoire holds roughly 150,000 distinct CDR3 sequences, with roughly 43% as singletons. This clonotype was recorded at least ten times. Antigen specificity is unknown. This CDR3 has 14 amino acids. From germline, CDR1 is LNHNV and CDR2 YYDKDF (reference sequence). The V segment lost 1 base and the J segment 5 bases; nucleotides outside the gene matches: 4.

The chain uses TRBV15 and TRBJ1-2, with TRBD1 matching over 7 bases. The clonotype was recovered from a human donor with aplastic anemia. Sequences were obtained from sorted CD4+, CD8+, or CD8+CD57+ T cells (not recorded which) from PBMCs. The CDR3 protein is CATSRGDSTYGYTF. The CDR3 region has the DNA TGTGCCACCAGCAGAGGGGACAGTACTTATGGCTACACCTTC.